Following are 23 T cell receptor beta chains from one sample sequenced in a study of a mutant IDH1 vaccine in newly diagnosed glioma. Their cognate antigens are unknown. Data came from immunoSEQ multiplex PCR; TCRdb stores just in-frame clones and leaves some out. This sample has some 36,000 clones, with around 81% found just once. The time point here: week 5, during vaccination. All doses held 300 ug of mutant IDH1 20-mer peptide, with topical imiquimod. The starting material was PBMCs, obtained from a glioma patient whose treatment included an IDH1 peptide vaccine. These receptors all stem from a middle-aged man with glioma.

Here the CDR3 reads CASSSRLAGDRDTQYF. CDR3 nucleotide sequence: TGTGCCAGCAGTTCGAGACTAGCGGGAGATCGGGATACGCAGTATTTT. The chain recombines TRBV6-5 with TRBJ2-3, with 12 bases fitting TRBD2. The CDR3 runs 16 residues. CDR1 MNHEY and CDR2 SVGAGI come from the germline V gene. Trimming took 4 bases from V and 6 from J; bases not matched to a gene: 8.

This clone was picked up a small number of times. CDR3 amino acids: CSVSGGRGTEAFF. As DNA, the CDR3 is TGCAGCGTTTCAGGGGGCAGGGGCACTGAAGCTTTCTTT. This chain connects TRBV29-1 to TRBJ1-1, with 8 bases identical to TRBD1. The CDR3 has 13 amino acids. Germline V gives CDR1 SQVTM, CDR2 ANQGSEA. The V and J ends lost 5 bases and 4 bases, in that order; junction bases with no gene match: 6.

A few counts support this clone. The CDR3 protein is CSAPRETSTEAFF. CDR3 sequence (DNA): TGCAGCGCTCCCAGGGAGACGTCGACTGAAGCTTTCTTT. The chain combines TRBV29-1 with TRBJ1-1; tentatively, D is TRBD1 (5 bases). This CDR3 has 13 amino acids. Trimming shortened V by 7 bases and J by 5 bases, and 17 bases separated the two germline ends. Germline CDR1 and CDR2: SQVTM and ANQGSEA.

The rearrangement links TRBV29-1 to TRBJ2-2; TRBD2 matches at 7 bases. V gave up 4 bases and J gave up 4 bases; unmatched junction bases: 3. Looked up from germline, CDR1 is SQVTM and CDR2 is ANQGSEA. The CDR3 is made up of 13 amino acids. CDR3 region: CSVGLAGTGELFF. The CDR3 DNA follows: TGCAGCGTTGGACTAGCCGGCACCGGGGAGCTGTTTTTT.

The chain carries TRBV19 and TRBJ2-1; D is possibly TRBD2 (5 bases). The germline V gene has CDR1 LNHDA and CDR2 SQIVND (reference sequence). The V and J ends lost 4 bases and 7 bases respectively, with 20 bases between them. CDR3 length: 16 residues. The CDR3 DNA reads as TGTGCCAGTAGTAAACTAGTACGAGGTTTTGGAAATGAGCAGTTCTTC. This gives the protein CASSKLVRGFGNEQFF. The full variable domain, completed using reference TRBV19 and TRBJ2-1, is DGGITQSPKYLFRKEGQNVTLSCEQNLNHDAMYWYRQDPGQGLRLIYYSQIVNDFQKGDIAEGYSVSREKKESFPLTVTSAQKNPTAFYLCASSKLVRGFGNEQFFGPGTRLTVL.

The chain joins TRBV6-4 to TRBJ2-3; 8 positions agree with TRBD2. This CDR3 comprises 14 residues. The germline CDR1 and CDR2 sequences are MRHNA and SNTAGT. Germline trimming cut 3 bases from V and 1 base from J; bases unmatched to any gene: 0. The CDR3 DNA follows: TGTGCCAGCAGTGAGCGGGGGGGCACAGATACGCAGTATTTT. Translating it yields CASSERGGTDTQYF.

The CDR3 reads CASSQVGATQYF. The CDR3 region has the DNA TGCGCCAGCAGCCAAGTCGGGGCTACGCAGTATTTT. J is TRBJ2-3 and V is TRBV4-1; D is possibly TRBD1 or TRBD2 (5 bases each). CDR3 size: 12 residues. With 1 base removed from V and 8 bases from J, the gap between germline ends came to 7 bases. From germline, CDR1 is MGHRA and CDR2 YSYEKL.

The CDR3 DNA follows: TGTGCCAGTAGTACCGGCGGTAGGGCGGGTGGCTACACCTTC. It is translated as CASSTGGRAGGYTF. This chain connects TRBV19 to TRBJ1-2; D unclear. Germline V gene sequence: CDR1 LNHDA, CDR2 SQIVND (reference sequence). Between the trimmed V and J ends, which lost 4 bases and 7 bases, there was a span of 16 bases. The CDR3 sequence is 14 residues long. Using reference TRBV19 and TRBJ1-2 for the parts outside the CDR3, the full variable domain is DGGITQSPKYLFRKEGQNVTLSCEQNLNHDAMYWYRQDPGQGLRLIYYSQIVNDFQKGDIAEGYSVSREKKESFPLTVTSAQKNPTAFYLCASSTGGRAGGYTFGSGTRLTVV.

CDR3 loop: CATSREVVTSASGELFF. In nucleotides, the CDR3 is TGTGCCACCAGCAGAGAGGTAGTGACTAGCGCCTCCGGGGAGCTGTTTTTT. This chain connects TRBV15 to TRBJ2-2; 8 bases map to TRBD2. Per the germline V gene, CDR1 is LNHNV and CDR2 is YYDKDF (reference sequence). The CDR3 covers 17 residues. Trimming at V came to 0 bases and at J to 6 bases, leaving 9 bases not matched to a gene.

The CDR3 nucleotides are TGCGCCAGCAGCCAAGATAGGCGGGCTGAGCAGTTCTTC. Amino acids: CASSQDRRAEQFF. This chain links TRBV4-3 with TRBJ2-1; D possibly corresponds to TRBD2 (5 bases). This CDR3 is 13 amino acids long. Germline values: CDR1 LGHNA, CDR2 YSLEER. Trimming cost V 0 bases and J 9 bases, with 9 bases left between them.

The table lists this clone with a count of one. The chain employs TRBV5-6 and TRBJ2-7, with D maybe TRBD2 (7 bases). Germline V gives CDR1 SGHDT, CDR2 YYEEEE. Trimming stripped 3 bases from V and 6 bases from J, with 13 bases between. The CDR3 is made up of 13 amino acids. CDR3 in amino acids: CASSYTGRGEQYF. As DNA, the CDR3 is TGTGCCAGCAGCTATACAGGGAGGGGCGAGCAGTACTTC.

The V call is TRBV7-6, the J call TRBJ2-6, with D unclear. CDR1 and CDR2 (germline): SGHVS, FNYEAQ. The CDR3 length is 15 residues. Deletions cut 4 bases from V and 0 bases from J, with 7 bases between. Here the CDR3 DNA reads TGTGCCAGCAGCTCTCCTTTCTCTGGGGCCAACGTCCTGACTTTC. Residues: CASSSPFSGANVLTF.

This sequence joins TRBV7-9 and TRBJ2-2, with D uncertain. CDR1 and CDR2 (germline): SEHNR, FQNEAQ (reference sequence). The CDR3 is made up of 14 amino acids. Trimming stripped 7 bases from V and 4 bases from J, with 13 bases between. CDR3 nucleotide sequence: TGTGCCAGCACCCCTTCAACGGGCACCGGGGAGCTGTTTTTT. This gives the protein CASTPSTGTGELFF.

The rearrangement links TRBV27 to TRBJ1-1, with TRBD1 as a possible D gene (6 bases). V shed 5 bases and J shed 8 bases, with 12 bases lying between them. The CDR3 extends over 12 amino acids. Germline assignment: CDR1 MNHEY and CDR2 SMNVEV (reference sequence). CDR3 sequence reads: CASSIQQGEAFF. CDR3 DNA sequence: TGTGCCAGCAGTATACAACAGGGAGAAGCTTTCTTT.

The V call is TRBV5-4, the J call TRBJ2-2; D remains ambiguous. V lost 0 bases and J lost 7, with 13 bases in between. The CDR3 spans 15 residues. Germline V gene lookup returns CDR1 SGHNT and CDR2 YYREEE (reference sequence). CDR3 nucleotides: TGTGCCAGCAGCTTGGAGGTACTCGCAGGCGGGGAGCTGTTTTTT. It specifies CASSLEVLAGGELFF.

The chain employs TRBV29-1 and TRBJ2-7; no clear D. The CDR3 sequence is 13 residues long. Germline V gene sequence: CDR1 SQVTM, CDR2 ANQGSEA. Trimming stripped 5 bases from V and 6 bases from J, with 17 bases between. CDR3 coding DNA: TGCAGCGTTAAAGGGTCGGGTGAACGCGAGCAGTACTTC. As protein: CSVKGSGEREQYF.

V usage is TRBV6-1 and J usage is TRBJ1-1; D is ambiguous. Germline-derived CDR1 and CDR2 are MNHNS and SASEGT. This CDR3 region has 13 residues. V lost 4 bases and J 1 base, leaving 7 bases between the germline ends. The CDR3 protein is CASSADGNTEAFF. In DNA, the CDR3 is TGTGCCAGCAGTGCCGACGGGAACACTGAAGCTTTCTTT.

Only one count was recorded for this clone. This chain uses TRBV28 with TRBJ1-4, with D unclear. CDR1 MDHEN and CDR2 SYDVKM come from the germline V gene. The length of the CDR3 is 14 residues. Trimming shortened V by 3 bases and J by 5 bases, and 10 bases separated the two germline ends. The CDR3 DNA follows: TGTGCCAGCAGTTTGACACACCGGAATGAAAAACTGTTTTTT. Amino acids: CASSLTHRNEKLFF.

The CDR3 is CASSKERDSATNTGELFF. The CDR3 nucleotides read TGTGCCAGCAGCAAAGAAAGGGACAGCGCTACGAACACCGGGGAGCTGTTTTTT. V gene TRBV21-1 combines with J gene TRBJ2-2; the table gives TRBD1 as D, unverified against the DNA. TRBV21-1 is a documented pseudogene. The CDR3 is 18 residues long.

V and J are TRBV7-9 and TRBJ1-5; D unclear. Per germline, CDR1 SEHNR and CDR2 FQNEAQ (reference sequence). The CDR3 is made up of 15 amino acids. With 4 bases removed from V and 3 bases from J, the gap between germline ends came to 13 bases. CDR3 amino acids: CASSSAEQINQPQHF. The CDR3 region has the DNA TGTGCCAGCAGCTCGGCCGAACAGATCAATCAGCCCCAGCATTTT.

This rearrangement joins TRBV19 to TRBJ2-7; 14 bases are a match to TRBD2. This CDR3 has 15 residues. CDR1 is LNHDA and CDR2 is SQIVND in the germline V gene (reference sequence). V lost 3 bases, J lost 4 bases, and 2 bases stayed unmatched. CDR3 sequence reads: CASSIGTSGRYEQYF. CDR3 bases: TGTGCCAGTAGTATCGGGACTAGCGGGAGATACGAGCAGTACTTC.

This chain uses TRBV4-1 with TRBJ2-3; the match to TRBD2 covers 8 bases. The CDR3 contains 16 residues. V gave up 4 bases and J gave up 5 bases; unmatched junction bases: 11. In germline, CDR1 is MGHRA, CDR2 YSYEKL. CDR3 loop: CASSLRPAAGGDTQYF. The CDR3 nucleotides read TGCGCCAGCAGCCTTCGGCCGGCCGCGGGGGGAGATACGCAGTATTTT.

The J gene is TRBJ2-1, the V gene TRBV9; 8 bases match TRBD2. Germline CDR1 reads SGDLS; CDR2 reads YYNGEE. The J segment lost 9 bases and the V segment lost 4 bases, leaving 9 bases of the junction unmatched. The CDR3 sequence is 14 residues long. This CDR3 is CASSPTILAVEQFF. CDR3 bases: TGTGCCAGCAGCCCCACTATACTAGCGGTTGAGCAGTTCTTC.